These 5 T cell receptor beta chains were all obtained from the same sample, sequenced in a study of blood T cell repertoires in COVID-19. Clones were sequenced by immunoSEQ multiplex PCR, and TCRdb holds only the in-frame ones, with some missing. The top ten clones hold under 8% of a sample with tens of thousands of clones, around 83% of them seen once. The sample comprised peripheral blood. The receptors were sampled from a man aged 50-59 years with active COVID-19.

The chain carries TRBV5-1 and TRBJ2-7; perhaps TRBD2 as D (5 bases). Trimming stripped 0 bases from V and 5 bases from J, with 6 bases between. Germline V gene sequence: CDR1 SGHRS, CDR2 YFSETQ. The CDR3 has 12 amino acids. The CDR3 region has the DNA TGCGCCAGCAGCTTGGTGCGGGACGAGCAGTACTTC. This codes for CASSLVRDEQYF.

V is TRBV15 and J is TRBJ2-3, with 11 bases matching TRBD2. With V trimmed by 1 base and J by 6 bases, 3 bases remained unmatched. The germline CDR1 and CDR2 sequences are LNHNV and YYDKDF (reference sequence). The CDR3 is made up of 15 amino acids. Here the CDR3 DNA reads TGTGCCACCAGCAGAGTACTAGCGGGAGCGGATACGCAGTATTTT. Protein product: CATSRVLAGADTQYF. Together with reference TRBV15 and TRBJ2-3, the CDR3 gives the full variable domain: DAMVIQNPRYQVTQFGKPVTLSCSQTLNHNVMYWYQQKSSQAPKLLFHYYDKDFNNEADTPDNFQSRRPNTSFCFLDIRSPGLGDTAMYLCATSRVLAGADTQYFGPGTRLTVL.

The rearrangement uses TRBV6-5 and TRBJ2-5; 9 bases align to TRBD1. This CDR3 spans 14 amino acids. In germline, CDR1 is MNHEY, CDR2 SVGAGI. V lost 7 bases, J lost 5 bases, and 8 bases stayed unmatched. The CDR3 DNA reads as TGTGCCAGCACCGGGACAGGGAAGGGCGAGACCCAGTACTTC. It specifies CASTGTGKGETQYF.

The chain combines TRBV5-1 with TRBJ2-1; 7 positions match TRBD2. Germline CDR1 reads SGHRS; CDR2 reads YFSETQ. The J segment lost 4 bases and the V segment lost 2 bases, leaving 6 bases of the junction unmatched. CDR3 size: 15 residues. In DNA form, the CDR3 reads TGCGCCAGCAGCTTAGGGGACTACCCGTACAATGAGCAGTTCTTC. Protein product: CASSLGDYPYNEQFF.

The chain has TRBV25-1 and TRBJ1-6; weak D call: TRBD1 (6 bases). Germline V gene data show CDR1 as MGHDK and CDR2 as SYGVNS. V was trimmed by 6 bases and J by 4 bases, leaving 10 bases between them. The CDR3 runs to 14 residues. CDR3 sequence reads: CASRGDRYNSPLHF. For the CDR3, the DNA is TGTGCCAGCAGAGGCGACAGGTATAATTCACCCCTCCACTTT.